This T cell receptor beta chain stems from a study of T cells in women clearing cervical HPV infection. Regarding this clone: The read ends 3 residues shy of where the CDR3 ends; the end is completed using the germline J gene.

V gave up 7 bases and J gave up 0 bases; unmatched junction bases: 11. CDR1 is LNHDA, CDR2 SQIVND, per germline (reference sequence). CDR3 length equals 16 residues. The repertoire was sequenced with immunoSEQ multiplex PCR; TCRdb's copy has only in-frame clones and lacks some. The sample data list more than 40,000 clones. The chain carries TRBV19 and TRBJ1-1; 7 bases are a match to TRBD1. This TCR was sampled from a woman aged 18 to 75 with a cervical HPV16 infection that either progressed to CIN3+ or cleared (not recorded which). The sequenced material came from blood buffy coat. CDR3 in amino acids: CASISRGLRMNTEAFF. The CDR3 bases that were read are TGTGCCAGTATTTCGAGGGGGCTTCGGATGAACACTGAA.